The 6 T cell receptor beta chains below were found in one sample sequenced in a study of T cells in Graves' hyperthyroidism and ophthalmopathy (dated by TCRdb to about 2019). The library was generated by multiplex PCR. For sequencing, an Illumina HiSeq 2000 was employed. The TCR beta CDR3 regions were amplified from RNA transcripts. A first-round RT-PCR of the TCR CDR3 used the HTBI primer set with the Qiagen OneStep RT-PCR kit. TCRdb reprocessing: public reads trimmed at Q25 with fastp, clones called with MiXCR, in-frame beta chains kept. Each entry is one CDR3 protein sequence, shown with its most common DNA and genes. The sample has just under 750,000 distinct CDR3 sequences on record, roughly a third of them singletons. The top ten clonotypes cover more than 25% of the sample. Sequences were obtained from blood. All receptors come from a woman aged 40 to 50 with Graves' hyperthyroidism.

Turning to this clonotype: A much more abundant neighbour one base away suggests this may be a read error. The chain has TRBV2 and TRBJ1-5; D remains ambiguous. The V end lost 2 bases, the J end lost 6 bases, and 8 bases lay between the germline ends. Germline V lookup: CDR1 SNHLY, CDR2 FYNNEI. This CDR3 comprises 13 residues. CDR3 DNA sequence: TGTGCCAGCAGTGAAAAAGTAAGTCAGCCCCAGCATTTT. Its protein product is CASSEKVSQPQHF.

The chain has TRBV9 and TRBJ2-5; D perhaps matches TRBD1 (5 bases). The V gene lost 4 bases and the J gene lost 4 bases, with 14 bases spanning the gap. The germline CDR1 and CDR2 sequences are SGDLS and YYNGEE. This CDR3 spans 14 amino acids. For the CDR3, the DNA is TGTGCCAGCAGCATTAGTGGGGCCGCAGAGACCCAGTACTTC. Protein sequence: CASSISGAAETQYF.

The rearrangement joins TRBV10-3 to TRBJ1-5; TRBD1 aligns across 9 bases. Germline V CDR1 and CDR2: ENHRY, SYGVKD. The CDR3 extends over 13 amino acids. With 9 bases clipped from V and 6 bases from J, the junction kept 6 bases outside the gene matches. CDR3 protein: CAIAGTGPQPQHF. The CDR3 DNA reads as TGTGCCATTGCCGGGACAGGGCCTCAGCCCCAGCATTTT.

This clonotype has a handful of counts. The chain uses TRBV19 and TRBJ2-5; the match to TRBD2 covers 12 bases. Per the germline V gene, CDR1 is LNHDA and CDR2 is SQIVND (reference sequence). The CDR3 runs 17 residues. V lost 7 bases, J lost 2 bases, and 11 bases stayed unmatched. CDR3 in DNA: TGTGCCAGTACCAAAGTGGGTCTAGCGGGAGGGCAAGAGACCCAGTACTTC. Its protein is CASTKVGLAGGQETQYF.

This chain uses TRBV3-1 with TRBJ2-5; the D gene is possibly TRBD1 (6 bases). Germline V lookup: CDR1 LGHDT, CDR2 YNNKEL (reference sequence). The CDR3 has 16 residues. Trimming took 5 bases from V and 2 from J, leaving 18 bases between them. CDR3 DNA sequence: TGTGCCAGCAGCGTCGGGACATCATCAAGACAAGAGACCCAGTACTTC. Protein: CASSVGTSSRQETQYF.

This clonotype was seen only a few times. The chain recombines TRBV2 with TRBJ1-5, with TRBD1 identical over 7 bases. CDR1 and CDR2 from the germline V gene are SNHLY and FYNNEI. V lost 8 bases and J lost 7; bases outside the gene matches: 11. The CDR3 spans 14 residues. The CDR3 bases are TGTGCCAGCTCACCGAGACAGGGACTCCAGCCCCAGCATTTT. Amino acid sequence: CASSPRQGLQPQHF.